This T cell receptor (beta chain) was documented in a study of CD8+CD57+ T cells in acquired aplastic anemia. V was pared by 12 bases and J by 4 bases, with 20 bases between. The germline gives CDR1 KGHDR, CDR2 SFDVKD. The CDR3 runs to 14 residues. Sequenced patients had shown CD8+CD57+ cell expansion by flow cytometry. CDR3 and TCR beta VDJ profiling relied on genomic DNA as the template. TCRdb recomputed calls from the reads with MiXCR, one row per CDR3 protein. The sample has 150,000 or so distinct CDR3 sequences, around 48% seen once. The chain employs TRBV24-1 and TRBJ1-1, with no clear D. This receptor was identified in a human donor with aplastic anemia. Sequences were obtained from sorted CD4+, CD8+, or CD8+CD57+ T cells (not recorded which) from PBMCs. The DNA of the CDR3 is TGTGCCTCCTCTCCAGGCAGGTCGGTCACTGAAGCTTTCTTT. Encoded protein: CASSPGRSVTEAFF.